What follows are 26 T cell receptor beta chains derived from one specimen sequenced in a study of blood T cell repertoires in COVID-19 (TCRdb year 2020). The library was made by the immunoSEQ multiplex PCR assay. Entries here come from immuneACCESS through TCRdb and include only in-frame sequences with V and J called. Some clones fail to appear in such tables; in the studies checked, an unresolved V gene covers under half of the shortfall, and the cause of the remainder is unknown. The sample yields 200,000 to 250,000 clones; approximately 77% were counted once. The ten largest clones add up to 3.5% to 4% of the sample. Specimen: peripheral blood. The receptors were gathered from a woman older than 75 with acute or convalescent COVID-19.

CDR3 bases: TGTGCCAGCAGTGTGCGACAGGGGGCGAGAGAGACCCAGTACTTC. Its translation: CASSVRQGARETQYF. The chain carries TRBV2 and TRBJ2-5, with 10 bases lining up with TRBD1. The length of the CDR3 is 15 residues. Looked up from germline, CDR1 is SNHLY and CDR2 is FYNNEI. After removal of 4 bases from V and 4 bases from J, the junction contained 6 bases not matched to a gene.

The genes are TRBV7-9 and TRBJ2-1; tentatively, D is TRBD2 (6 bases). The CDR3 sequence is 16 residues long. Germline V gene lookup returns CDR1 SEHNR and CDR2 FQNEAQ (reference sequence). The V end lost 11 bases, the J end lost 8 bases, and 28 bases lay between the germline ends. CDR3 protein: CAGSTPGTLSPHEQFF. The CDR3, as DNA: TGTGCCGGGTCAACCCCCGGGACTCTCTCTCCCCATGAGCAGTTCTTC.

The rearrangement uses TRBV9 and TRBJ1-6; D is unresolved. This CDR3 contains 15 residues. Trimming took off 3 bases at V and 5 bases at J, with 12 bases between the two ends. Looked up from germline, CDR1 is SGDLS and CDR2 is YYNGEE. The CDR3 region has the DNA TGTGCCAGCAGCGCCAGACTTGATAATAATTCACCCCTCCACTTT. Its protein product is CASSARLDNNSPLHF.

The chain's CDR3 is CASSSSGRYGYTF. CDR3 DNA: TGTGCCAGCAGCTCGAGTGGGCGCTATGGCTACACCTTC. The chain links TRBV28 to TRBJ1-2; D not resolved. The CDR3 totals 13 residues. V shed 6 bases and J shed 4 bases, with 12 bases lying between them. Germline values: CDR1 MDHEN, CDR2 SYDVKM.

The chain joins TRBV7-2 to TRBJ2-2, with D perhaps matching TRBD1 (5 bases). Germline CDR1 SGHTA, CDR2 FQGNSA. Deletions cut 4 bases from V and 5 bases from J, with 17 bases between. The CDR3 extends over 16 amino acids. The CDR3 nucleotides read TGTGCCAGCAGCTCAACCCTGGGGCGCGGTACCGGGGAGCTGTTTTTT. Its protein product is CASSSTLGRGTGELFF.

V gene TRBV6-5 combines with J gene TRBJ1-2, with TRBD1 matching 9 bases. This CDR3 comprises 14 residues. J lost 0 bases, V lost 7 bases, and 3 bases had no gene match. The germline gives CDR1 MNHEY, CDR2 SVGAGI. This CDR3 reads CASKTGGSNYGYTF. In DNA, the CDR3 is TGTGCCAGCAAGACAGGGGGATCTAACTATGGCTACACCTTC.

This clone appeared a few times. CDR3 loop: CASAGLAGDLNEQFF. For the CDR3, the DNA is TGTGCCAGTGCTGGACTAGCGGGGGACCTGAATGAGCAGTTCTTC. The V and J genes are TRBV19 and TRBJ2-1, with 13 bases fitting TRBD2. From germline, CDR1 is LNHDA and CDR2 SQIVND (reference sequence). J was trimmed by 7 bases and V by 8 bases; bases with no gene match: 8. The CDR3 loop spans 15 amino acids.

This clone was seen more than once but under ten times. The gene calls are TRBV15 and TRBJ1-1; D unresolved. The germline V gene has CDR1 LNHNV and CDR2 YYDKDF (reference sequence). V was pared by 5 bases and J by 1 base, with 14 bases between. The CDR3 consists of 15 residues. CDR3 protein: CATSLNPSRNTEAFF. The CDR3 bases are TGTGCCACCAGCTTGAATCCTTCCAGGAACACTGAAGCTTTCTTT.

In its sample, this clone was seen once. The rearrangement joins TRBV9 to TRBJ1-3, with D unresolved. This CDR3 is 15 amino acids long. Trimming removed 0 bases at V and 4 bases at J, with 11 bases between. Germline V gene lookup returns CDR1 SGDLS and CDR2 YYNGEE. For the CDR3, the DNA is TGTGCCAGCAGCGTAGAGGCGGTAAGAGGAAACACCATATATTTT. Protein sequence: CASSVEAVRGNTIYF.

The rearrangement links TRBV29-1 to TRBJ1-1; TRBD1 might be the D (6 bases). This CDR3 is built from 11 residues. The germline V gene encodes CDR1 SQVTM and CDR2 ANQGSEA. V lost 6 bases, J lost 6 bases, and 11 bases lay in between. The CDR3 protein is CSVGGGPEAFF. DNA for the CDR3: TGCAGCGTGGGAGGGGGGCCTGAAGCTTTCTTT.

As concerns this clone: One end of the junction fails to match germline, which may point to a read error. The chain is built from TRBV7-9 and TRBJ1-2; D remains unclear. Germline V CDR1 and CDR2: SEHNR, FQNEAQ (reference sequence). CDR3 length: 13 residues. The CDR3 DNA sequence: TGTGCCAGCAGTTTAGACACGTTCTATGGCTACACCTTC. It specifies CASSLDTFYGYTF.

The V call is TRBV6-2 or TRBV6-3, the J call TRBJ1-2, with no clear D. From germline, CDR1 is MNHEY and CDR2 SVGEGT. The V and J ends lost 2 bases and 6 bases respectively, with 13 bases between them. CDR3 size: 14 residues. The CDR3 reads CASSYGRGVHGYTF. CDR3 coding DNA: TGTGCCAGCAGTTACGGTCGGGGAGTCCATGGCTACACCTTC.

This chain uses TRBV10-2 with TRBJ2-7; D not resolved. The germline CDR1 and CDR2 sequences are WSHSY and SAAADI. The CDR3 runs to 14 residues. Deletions cut 0 bases from V and 3 bases from J, with 9 bases between. DNA of the CDR3: TGCGCCAGCAGTGAGTCGGGCATGGGCTACGAGCAGTACTTC. Protein sequence: CASSESGMGYEQYF.

The chain employs TRBV3-1 (or the pseudogene TRBV3-2) and TRBJ2-3, with D possibly being TRBD2 (6 bases). Germline CDR1 is LGHDT and CDR2 is YNNKEL (reference sequence). V lost 0 bases, J lost 4 bases, and 17 bases lay in between. This CDR3 has 17 residues. The CDR3: CASSQDRDLSGADTQYF. The CDR3 coding sequence is TGTGCCAGCAGCCAAGATAGGGACCTTTCGGGGGCAGATACGCAGTATTTT.

Only one count was recorded for this clone. The genes are TRBV18 and TRBJ1-6; D is unresolved. The germline gives CDR1 KGHSH, CDR2 LQKENI. The length of the CDR3 is 18 residues. V gave up 2 bases and J gave up 1 base, with 15 bases separating them. CDR3: CASSPSFPGGSYNSPLHF. CDR3 DNA: TGTGCCAGCTCACCAAGTTTTCCAGGAGGTTCCTATAATTCACCCCTCCACTTT.

There are a few counts of this clone. The chain links TRBV2 to TRBJ2-7, with 8 bases that match TRBD1. The germline CDR1 and CDR2 sequences are SNHLY and FYNNEI. The CDR3 runs to 16 residues. After removal of 0 bases from V and 6 bases from J, the junction contained 10 bases not matched to a gene. In DNA, the CDR3 is TGTGCCAGCAGTGAAGCGGGGACAGGAGGCTCGGTCGAGCAGTACTTC. Translated, it gives CASSEAGTGGSVEQYF.

The CDR3 DNA follows: TGTGCCAGCAGCCTATGGGAGGGAAATTCACCCCTCCACTTT. The encoded protein is CASSLWEGNSPLHF. This sequence joins TRBV27 and TRBJ1-6, with unresolved D. Germline CDR1 is MNHEY and CDR2 is SMNVEV (reference sequence). V gave up 6 bases and J gave up 7 bases, with 13 bases separating them. The CDR3 covers 14 residues.

The CDR3 DNA reads TGCGCCACTGGATATGACACTGGCTATGGCTACACCTTC. Amino acid sequence: CATGYDTGYGYTF. The rearrangement uses TRBV5-1 and TRBJ1-2; no firm D call. CDR3 size: 13 residues. The V end lost 9 bases, the J end lost 4 bases, and 16 bases lay between the germline ends. CDR1 and CDR2 from the germline V gene are SGHRS and YFSETQ.

This chain links TRBV30 with TRBJ1-1, with D perhaps matching TRBD1 (5 bases). V shed 3 bases and J shed 6 bases, with 14 bases lying between them. Germline values: CDR1 GTSNPN, CDR2 SVGIG (reference sequence). The CDR3 is 13 residues long. This chain's CDR3 is CAWRAGNTPEAFF. Written as DNA, the CDR3 is TGTGCCTGGAGAGCAGGGAACACCCCTGAAGCTTTCTTT.

The rearrangement links TRBV5-5 to TRBJ2-7, with 9 positions matching TRBD2. The CDR3 length is 19 residues. J gave up 3 bases and V 1 base, and 17 bases lay outside the gene matches. Germline CDR1 reads SGHKS; CDR2 reads YYEKEE (reference sequence). The CDR3 here is CASSLNTASGAPRNYEQYF. The CDR3 region has the DNA TGTGCCAGCAGCTTGAATACGGCTAGCGGGGCCCCGCGTAACTACGAGCAGTACTTC.

This rearrangement joins TRBV27 to TRBJ1-1; 8 bases match TRBD1. Germline V lookup: CDR1 MNHEY, CDR2 SMNVEV (reference sequence). The CDR3 is made up of 16 amino acids. The V gene end was trimmed by 5 bases and the J gene end by 3 bases; junction bases not matched to a gene: 11. The CDR3 DNA sequence: TGTGCCAGCAGTGTCTCCAGGGGGCTAGGGGACACTGAAGCTTTCTTT. Translating it yields CASSVSRGLGDTEAFF.

The chain couples TRBV30 to TRBJ1-1; 8 bases map to TRBD1. Germline loops: CDR1 GTSNPN, CDR2 SVGIG (reference sequence). This CDR3 is built from 14 residues. V lost 4 bases and J lost 5; bases outside the gene matches: 9. CDR3 bases: TGTGCCTGGACCCCTGACAGGGGCGAGACTGAAGCTTTCTTT. Translated, it gives CAWTPDRGETEAFF.

The chain is built from TRBV19 and TRBJ1-5; no clear D. V dropped 5 bases and J dropped 4 bases, with 6 bases sitting between them. There are 12 residues in the CDR3. Germline CDR1 is LNHDA and CDR2 is SQIVND (reference sequence). CDR3 DNA sequence: TGTGCCAGTAGTTCGCAGAATCAGCCCCAGCATTTT. It codes for CASSSQNQPQHF.

The rearrangement uses TRBV5-4 and TRBJ1-5, with 10 bases that match TRBD1. The V and J ends lost 4 bases and 4 bases, in that order; junction bases with no gene match: 8. Germline lookup yields CDR1 SGHNT and CDR2 YYREEE (reference sequence). The CDR3 spans 16 residues. The CDR3 DNA reads TGTGCCAGCAGCACCGGAGGGACAGGGGTGAATCAGCCCCAGCATTTT. Protein sequence: CASSTGGTGVNQPQHF.

The chain couples TRBV18 to TRBJ2-4, with D tentatively TRBD2 (5 bases). The CDR3 is 14 residues long. Germline V gene sequence: CDR1 KGHSH, CDR2 LQKENI. V was clipped by 5 bases and J by 7 bases, with 15 bases between them. CDR3 sequence reads: CASSNQPGLNIQYF. Written as DNA, the CDR3 is TGTGCCAGCTCAAATCAACCGGGGTTGAACATTCAGTACTTC.

This clone was counted once. The J gene is TRBJ2-7, the V gene TRBV24-1; TRBD1 is a possible D gene (6 bases). CDR1 is KGHDR and CDR2 is SFDVKD in the germline V gene. The CDR3 loop spans 15 amino acids. Between the trimmed V and J ends, which lost 9 bases and 4 bases, there was a span of 21 bases. This CDR3 reads CATPRNDTGPYEQYF. CDR3 sequence (DNA): TGTGCCACCCCCAGGAACGACACAGGGCCGTACGAGCAGTACTTC.